Sequencing of this T cell receptor (beta chain) was carried out in a study of OX40 agonist ivuxolimab in advanced cancers. Study at large: Recorded diagnoses for dose-escalation patients were hepatocellular carcinoma, melanoma, renal cell or head and neck cancer. Patients were roughly 83% male with ages roughly 23 to 90, mean around 58.

The CDR3 loop spans 15 amino acids. Trimming left V 7 bases short and J 4 bases short, with 19 bases between. Per germline, CDR1 SGHTA and CDR2 FQGNSA. The method was immunoSEQ multiplex PCR; TCRdb's version includes in-frame clones alone and lacks a portion of them. Among some 71,000 clones listed, roughly 84% were seen once. Study-wide results and limits: Researchers did not determine the expanded peripheral T cells' antigen specificity.

For this clone: Its specificity is not known.

Sequenced here: CD4+ or CD8+ T cells sorted from blood, sampled in a trial of the OX40 agonist ivuxolimab. V and J are TRBV7-2 and TRBJ1-2, with a weak D call TRBD1 (5 bases). This TCR was sampled from an adult with an advanced solid tumor such as melanoma, head and neck, liver or kidney cancer. The CDR3 region is CASTPGATLGYGYTF. The CDR3 region has the DNA TGTGCCAGCACCCCTGGGGCTACCCTTGGCTATGGCTACACCTTC.